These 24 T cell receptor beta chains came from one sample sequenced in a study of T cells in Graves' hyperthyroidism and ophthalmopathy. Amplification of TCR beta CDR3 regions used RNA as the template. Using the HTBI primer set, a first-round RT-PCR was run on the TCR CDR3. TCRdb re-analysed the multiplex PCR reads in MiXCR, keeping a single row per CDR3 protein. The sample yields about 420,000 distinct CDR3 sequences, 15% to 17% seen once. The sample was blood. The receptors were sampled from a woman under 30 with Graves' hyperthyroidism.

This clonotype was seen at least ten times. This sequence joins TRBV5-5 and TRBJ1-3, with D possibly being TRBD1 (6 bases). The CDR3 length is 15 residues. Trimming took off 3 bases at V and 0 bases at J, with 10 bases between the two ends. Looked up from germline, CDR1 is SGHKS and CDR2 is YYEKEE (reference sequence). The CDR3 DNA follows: TGTGCCAGCAGCTGGGACATCCACTCTGGAAACACCATATATTTT. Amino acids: CASSWDIHSGNTIYF.

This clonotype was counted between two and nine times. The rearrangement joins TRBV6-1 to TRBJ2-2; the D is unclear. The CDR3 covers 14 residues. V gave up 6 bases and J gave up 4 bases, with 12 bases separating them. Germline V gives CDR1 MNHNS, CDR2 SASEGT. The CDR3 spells CASRKGRVTGELFF. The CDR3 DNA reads TGTGCCAGCAGGAAGGGTCGCGTCACCGGGGAGCTGTTTTTT.

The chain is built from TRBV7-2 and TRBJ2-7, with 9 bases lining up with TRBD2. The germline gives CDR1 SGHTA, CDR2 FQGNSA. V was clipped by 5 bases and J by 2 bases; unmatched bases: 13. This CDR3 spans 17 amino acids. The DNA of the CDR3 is TGTGCCAGCAGCCTCTCCAGCGGGGGGTTCCTGGCCTACGAGCAGTACTTC. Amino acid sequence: CASSLSSGGFLAYEQYF.

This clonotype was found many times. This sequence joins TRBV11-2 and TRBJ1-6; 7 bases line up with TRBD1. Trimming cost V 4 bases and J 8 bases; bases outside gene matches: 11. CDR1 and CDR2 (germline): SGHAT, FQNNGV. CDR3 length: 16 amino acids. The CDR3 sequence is CASSSRGGRRDSPLHF. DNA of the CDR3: TGTGCCAGCAGCTCCAGGGGGGGGAGAAGGGATTCACCCCTCCACTTT.

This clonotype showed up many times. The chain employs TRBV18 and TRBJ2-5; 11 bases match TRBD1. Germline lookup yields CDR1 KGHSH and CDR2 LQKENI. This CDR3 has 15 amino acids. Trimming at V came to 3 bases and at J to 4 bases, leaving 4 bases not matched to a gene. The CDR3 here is CASSPGQGELETQYF. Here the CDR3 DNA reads TGTGCCAGCTCACCGGGACAGGGGGAACTAGAGACCCAGTACTTC.

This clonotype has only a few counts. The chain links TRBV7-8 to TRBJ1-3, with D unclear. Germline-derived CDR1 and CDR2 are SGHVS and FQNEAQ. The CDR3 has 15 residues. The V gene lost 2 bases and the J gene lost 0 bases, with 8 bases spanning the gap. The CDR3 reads CASSLIPSSGNTIYF. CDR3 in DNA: TGTGCCAGCAGCTTAATTCCGAGCTCTGGAAACACCATATATTTT.

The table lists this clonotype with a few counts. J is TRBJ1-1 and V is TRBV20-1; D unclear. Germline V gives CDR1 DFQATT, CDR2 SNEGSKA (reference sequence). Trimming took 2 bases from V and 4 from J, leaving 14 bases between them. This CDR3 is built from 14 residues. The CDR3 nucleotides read TGCAGTGCTAGAATCGCCGGCCGGGGCACTGAAGCTTTCTTT. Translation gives CSARIAGRGTEAFF.

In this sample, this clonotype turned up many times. CDR3 amino acids: CASSSILAGFYNEQFF. The CDR3 nucleotides are TGTGCCAGCAGCTCAATACTAGCGGGGTTCTACAATGAGCAGTTCTTC. The chain links TRBV11-2 to TRBJ2-1, with 10 nucleotides matching TRBD2. Germline V lookup: CDR1 SGHAT, CDR2 FQNNGV. V shed 4 bases, J shed 3 bases, and the junction held 6 bases outside the gene matches. The length of the CDR3 is 16 residues.

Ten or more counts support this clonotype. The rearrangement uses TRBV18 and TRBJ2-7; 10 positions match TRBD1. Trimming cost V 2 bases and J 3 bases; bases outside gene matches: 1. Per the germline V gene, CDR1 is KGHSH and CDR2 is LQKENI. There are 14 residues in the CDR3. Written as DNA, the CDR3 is TGTGCCAGCTCACCAGGGACAGGGGACTACGAGCAGTACTTC. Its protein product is CASSPGTGDYEQYF.

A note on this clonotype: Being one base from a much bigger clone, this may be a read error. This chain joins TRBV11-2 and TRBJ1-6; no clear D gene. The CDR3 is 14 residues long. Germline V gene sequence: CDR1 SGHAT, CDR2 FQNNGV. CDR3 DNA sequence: TGTACCAGCAGCTTAGTGGGTCAGAATTCACCCCTCCACTTT. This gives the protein CTSSLVGQNSPLHF.

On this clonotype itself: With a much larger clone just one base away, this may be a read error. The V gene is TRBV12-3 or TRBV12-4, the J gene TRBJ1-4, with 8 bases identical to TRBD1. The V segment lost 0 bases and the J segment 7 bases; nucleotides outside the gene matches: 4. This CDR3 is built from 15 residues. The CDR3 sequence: CASSLARGPSEKLFF. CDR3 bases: TGTGCCAGCAGTTTAGCCAGGGGGCCTAGTGAAAAACTGTTTTTT.

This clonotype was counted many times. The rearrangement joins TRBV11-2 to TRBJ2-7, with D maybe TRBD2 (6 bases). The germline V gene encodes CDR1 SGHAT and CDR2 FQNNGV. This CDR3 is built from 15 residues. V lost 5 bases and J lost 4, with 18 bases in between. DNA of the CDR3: TGTGCCAGCAGCCCGGGTGGGGTTGGGAGGTACGAGCAGTACTTC. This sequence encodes CASSPGGVGRYEQYF.

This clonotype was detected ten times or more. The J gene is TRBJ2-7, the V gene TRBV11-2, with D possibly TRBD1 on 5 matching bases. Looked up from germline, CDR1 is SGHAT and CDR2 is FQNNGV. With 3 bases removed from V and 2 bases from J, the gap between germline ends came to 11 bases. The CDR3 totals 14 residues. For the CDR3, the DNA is TGTGCCAGCAGCTTTTCAGCAGGGCCCTACGAGCAGTACTTC. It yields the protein CASSFSAGPYEQYF.

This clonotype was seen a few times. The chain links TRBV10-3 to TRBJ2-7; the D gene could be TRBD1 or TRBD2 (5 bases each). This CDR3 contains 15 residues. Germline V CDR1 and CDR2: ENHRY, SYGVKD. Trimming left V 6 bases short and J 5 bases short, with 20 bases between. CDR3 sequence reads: CAIRGLGDPTNEQYF. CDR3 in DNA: TGTGCCATCAGGGGCCTGGGGGACCCCACCAACGAGCAGTACTTC.

CDR3 in DNA: TGTGCCAGCTGCGACAGGCGGAGAAATGAAAAACTGTTTTTT. Its protein product is CASCDRRRNEKLFF. The chain links TRBV6-1 to TRBJ1-4, with a possible D match to TRBD1 (6 bases). V was pared by 8 bases and J by 5 bases, with 15 bases between. This CDR3 comprises 14 residues. Germline V gives CDR1 MNHNS, CDR2 SASEGT.

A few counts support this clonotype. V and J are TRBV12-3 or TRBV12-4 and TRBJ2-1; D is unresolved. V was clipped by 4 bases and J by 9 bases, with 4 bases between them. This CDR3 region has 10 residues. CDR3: CASSSAEQFF. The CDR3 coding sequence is TGTGCCAGCAGTTCCGCTGAGCAGTTCTTC.

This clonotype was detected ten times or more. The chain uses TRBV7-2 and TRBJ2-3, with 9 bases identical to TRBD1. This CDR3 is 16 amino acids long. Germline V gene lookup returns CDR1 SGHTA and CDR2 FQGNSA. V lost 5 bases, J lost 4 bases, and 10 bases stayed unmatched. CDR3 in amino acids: CASSASGTGLPDTQYF. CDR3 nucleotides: TGTGCCAGCAGCGCCTCCGGGACAGGGCTCCCAGATACGCAGTATTTT.

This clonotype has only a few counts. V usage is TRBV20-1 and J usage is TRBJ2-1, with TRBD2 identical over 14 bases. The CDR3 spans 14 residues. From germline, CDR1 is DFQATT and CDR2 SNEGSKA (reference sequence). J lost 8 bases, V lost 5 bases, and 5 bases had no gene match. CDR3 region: CSAQGLAGEYEQFF. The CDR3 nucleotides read TGCAGTGCTCAGGGACTAGCGGGAGAATATGAGCAGTTCTTC.

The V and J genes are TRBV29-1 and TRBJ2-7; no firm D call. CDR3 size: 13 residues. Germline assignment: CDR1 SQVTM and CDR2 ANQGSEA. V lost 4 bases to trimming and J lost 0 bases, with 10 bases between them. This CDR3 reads CSVAAVSSYEQYF. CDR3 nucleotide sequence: TGCAGCGTTGCCGCCGTTAGCTCCTACGAGCAGTACTTC.

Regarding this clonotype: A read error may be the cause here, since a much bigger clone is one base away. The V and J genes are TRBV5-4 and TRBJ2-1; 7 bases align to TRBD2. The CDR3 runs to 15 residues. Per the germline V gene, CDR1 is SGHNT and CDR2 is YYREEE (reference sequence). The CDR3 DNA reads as TGTACCAGCAGCGCCGAGCGGGAAAGGGTCAATGAGCAGTTCTTC. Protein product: CTSSAERERVNEQFF. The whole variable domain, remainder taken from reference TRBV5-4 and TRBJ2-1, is ETGVTQSPTHLIKTRGQQVTLRCSSQSGHNTVSWYQQALGQGPQFIFQYYREEENGRGNFPPRFSGLQFPNYSSELNVNALELDDSALYLCTSSAERERVNEQFFGPGTRLTVL.

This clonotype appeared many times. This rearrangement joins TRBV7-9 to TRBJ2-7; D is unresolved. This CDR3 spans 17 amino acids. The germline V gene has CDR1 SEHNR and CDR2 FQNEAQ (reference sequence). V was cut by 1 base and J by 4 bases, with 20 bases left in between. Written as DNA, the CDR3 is TGTGCCAGCAGCTTAGGGCAACTTGTGGGCGTAGAATACGAGCAGTACTTC. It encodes CASSLGQLVGVEYEQYF.

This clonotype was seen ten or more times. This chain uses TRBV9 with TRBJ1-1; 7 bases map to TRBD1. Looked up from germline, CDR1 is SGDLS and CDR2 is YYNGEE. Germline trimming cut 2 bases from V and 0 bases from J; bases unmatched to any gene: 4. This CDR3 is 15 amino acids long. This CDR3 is CASSVGGQMNTEAFF. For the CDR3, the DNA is TGTGCCAGCAGCGTGGGGGGACAGATGAACACTGAAGCTTTCTTT.

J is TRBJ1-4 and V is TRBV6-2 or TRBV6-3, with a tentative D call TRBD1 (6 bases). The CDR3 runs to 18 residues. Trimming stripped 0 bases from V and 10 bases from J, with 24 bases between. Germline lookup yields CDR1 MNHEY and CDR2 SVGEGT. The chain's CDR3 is CASSYSPTGRRSEVKLFF. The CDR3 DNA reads TGTGCCAGCAGTTACTCCCCGACAGGCAGGCGAAGTGAGGTAAAACTGTTTTTT.

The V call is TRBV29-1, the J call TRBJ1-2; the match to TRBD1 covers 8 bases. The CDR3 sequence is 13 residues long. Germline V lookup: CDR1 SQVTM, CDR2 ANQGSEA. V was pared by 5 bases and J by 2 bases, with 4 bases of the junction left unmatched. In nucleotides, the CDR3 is TGCAGCGTTCCGACAGGGGTGAACTATGGCTACACCTTC. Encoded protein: CSVPTGVNYGYTF.